This T cell receptor beta chain was recorded in a study of CD8 T cells in ankylosing spondylitis. This clonotype occurred a few times. This CDR3 contains 15 residues. Between the trimmed V and J ends, which lost 0 bases and 0 bases, there was a span of 8 bases. CDR1 and CDR2 (germline): SGHDT, YYEEEE. MiXCR, run by TCRdb on the 5' RACE reads, gives a single entry per CDR3 protein. The table has 250,000 to 350,000 distinct CDR3 sequences, less than 25% seen once. This TCR came from a female donor with ankylosing spondylitis or in good health (not recorded which). The specimen sequenced was blood, either unsorted or a sorted T cell fraction (not recorded which). The chain couples TRBV5-6 to TRBJ2-3; D is uncertain. DNA of the CDR3: TGTGCCAGCAGCTTGGAAGGGTGGAGCACAGATACGCAGTATTTT. As protein: CASSLEGWSTDTQYF.